This is a list of T cell receptor beta chains from one sample in a study of cytomegalovirus exposure and HLA in healthy donors. Clones were read by immunoSEQ multiplex PCR, and TCRdb kept only the in-frame ones, dropping some. In the table there are 250,000 to 350,000 clones, roughly 90% of which are singletons. Sequencing was done on a sample of PBMCs. These receptors were obtained from a man aged 25-45 years in good health and CMV-seronegative. Each CDR3 is given with its conserved first and last residue. Each record gives: V gene, clone size, J gene, D gene, CDR3 protein, CDR3 DNA. The D gene is left open where the match is weak. Part of the rows lack a size; the others show once, few, many or a class for expanded clones.

TRBV5-4,once,TRBJ2-3,.,CASSPGGHLSTDTQYF,TGTGCCAGCAGCCCCGGGGGGCATTTGAGCACAGATACGCAGTATTTT
TRBV10-3,.,TRBJ2-7,TRBD1,CAIRGDRGDYEQYF,TGTGCCATCAGGGGGGACAGGGGAGACTACGAGCAGTACTTC
TRBV19,once,TRBJ1-4,TRBD1,CASSIWGQDNEKLFF,TGTGCCAGTAGTATCTGGGGACAGGATAATGAAAAACTGTTTTTT
TRBV27,.,TRBJ2-1,TRBD1,CASSSGGTYNEQFF,TGTGCCAGCAGTTCAGGGGGTACCTACAATGAGCAGTTCTTC
TRBV7-9,.,TRBJ1-2,.,CASSFGAGGHGYTF,TGTGCCAGCAGCTTTGGAGCGGGGGGGCATGGCTACACCTTC
TRBV2,.,TRBJ2-1,TRBD1,CAILRDRAGEQFF,TGTGCCATCCTCCGGGACAGGGCCGGTGAGCAGTTCTTC
TRBV2,.,TRBJ1-2,.,CATKFNYGYTF,TGTGCCACCAAATTTAACTATGGCTACACCTTC
TRBV10-3,.,TRBJ1-2,TRBD1,CAITFDRGDGYTF,TGTGCCATCACCTTCGACAGGGGGGATGGCTACACCTTC
TRBV19,.,TRBJ2-7,TRBD1,CASSNRGAYEQYF,TGTGCCAGTAGTAACAGGGGTGCCTACGAGCAGTACTTC
TRBV6-1,.,TRBJ2-1,TRBD1,CASSEDGRGSYNEQFF,TGTGCCAGCAGTGAAGATGGCAGGGGGTCCTACAATGAGCAGTTCTTC
TRBV5-5,.,TRBJ2-5,.,CASSFTGPETQYF,TGTGCCAGCAGCTTTACAGGCCCCGAGACCCAGTACTTC
TRBV30,.,TRBJ2-5,.,CAWSVPEGSETQYF,TGTGCCTGGAGTGTTCCCGAGGGATCCGAGACCCAGTACTTC
TRBV7-9,.,TRBJ1-4,TRBD1,CASSSRDSFEKLFF,TGTGCCAGCAGCTCTCGGGACAGCTTTGAAAAACTGTTTTTT
TRBV7-2,.,TRBJ2-5,.,CASRAASQETQYF,TGTGCCAGCAGGGCGGCATCCCAAGAGACCCAGTACTTC
TRBV9,.,TRBJ1-2,TRBD1,CASSEGTGYDYGYTF,TGTGCCAGCAGCGAAGGGACAGGATATGACTATGGCTACACCTTC
TRBV7-9,.,TRBJ2-2,.,CASSPDSTERNTGELFF,TGTGCCAGCAGCCCGGACTCCACGGAACGAAACACCGGGGAGCTGTTTTTT
TRBV10-1,.,TRBJ2-4,TRBD2,CASSESVVAGEAKNIQYF,TGCGCCAGCAGTGAGTCCGTCGTAGCGGGGGAAGCCAAAAACATTCAGTACTTC
TRBV4-3,.,TRBJ1-5,.,CASSQEAEGAQPQHF,TGCGCCAGCAGCCAAGAGGCGGAGGGAGCTCAGCCCCAGCATTTT